This T cell receptor (beta chain) was sequenced for a study of blood T cell repertoires in COVID-19 (dated by TCRdb to about 2020). As for the study more broadly: Samples covering the acute and convalescent phases of COVID-19 were provided by collaborators in the United States, Italy and Spain. The material from the prospective study consisted of cDNA or gDNA derived from T cells, B-cell-depleted T cells, or PBMCs. Deeply sampled blood TCRbeta repertoires from subjects exposed to, actively infected with, or recovered from COVID-19 were included in the dataset. The repertoires were released in a freely available public database intended as a resource for research on the immune response to SARS-CoV-2. The samples were drawn from the first 160 participants of the ongoing ImmuneRACE study and from 950 to 1,500 subjects provided by 6 global collaborators. Sample metadata almost always included a de-identified subject ID, COVID-19 status, age in years and sex. Where available, HLA class I and class II types were taken from metadata supplied by the sample provider and were not determined by assay-based typing.

What the authors observed across the whole study: The amount of clinical and demographic metadata varied by source and participant and was provided uncurated.

TCRbeta CDR3 regions were amplified from genomic DNA using the immunoSEQ Assay, a bias-controlled multiplex PCR. As for the original processing: Nucleated cell counts per sample were estimated from amplification of reference gene primers within the assay. To quantify the absolute abundance of each unique TCRbeta CDR3 rearrangement, sequence reads were collapsed and filtered. For each sample, productive Simpson clonality was calculated by taking the square root of Simpson's diversity index across productive rearrangements. TCRdb carries this immuneACCESS record with in-frame sequences only. Its versions omit some clonotypes, under half of them owing to an unresolved V gene in the studies checked, with the rest unexplained. The V and J calls and clone size come from that table; D and trimming were worked out from the DNA. A total of about 180,000 clones appear in this sample, approximately 90% of them only once. The ten largest clonotypes hold 2.9% of the sample.

Counted from cysteine to phenylalanine, this CDR3 has 16 amino acids. Just CDR3 DNA is preserved here, 48 bases in frame from base 1. CDR1 and CDR2, per the germline V gene, are KGHSH and LQKENI. Ends trimmed: V by 3 bases, J by 7 bases; bases unmatched to a gene: 4. Each collaborating institution followed its own protocols to collect whole blood in K2EDTA tubes. For TCRbeta analysis, collaborator samples were shipped as frozen whole blood, as isolated PBMCs, or as DNA extracted from either sample type. Of note for this clone: Its antigen is currently not known. No much larger clone exists at a distance of one base, and base qualities are not known.

This clonotype was sampled from a woman aged 25-40 years with active or convalescent COVID-19. Material: peripheral blood. The chain employs TRBV18 and TRBJ2-1; TRBD2 agrees with 15 junctional bases. The CDR3 sequence is CASSPGLAGGLNEQFF. In nucleotides, the sequence is TGTGCCAGCTCACCGGGACTAGCGGGAGGACTGAATGAGCAGTTCTTC.